This T cell receptor beta chain is from a study of cytomegalovirus exposure and HLA in healthy donors. V gave up 4 bases and J gave up 6 bases; unmatched junction bases: 3. Germline V gives CDR1 SGHRS, CDR2 YFSETQ. CDR3 size: 14 residues. Study-wide results and limits: Likely technical artifact: a cluster of highly shared sequence variants. TCR beta chains associated with HLA were, in a later analysis, more clonally expanded than equally common others. Later findings reportedly placed an Asian-associated ancestry cluster below the roughly 700-donor mean for N-insertions.

For this clone: No antigen is known for it.

PCR employed 60 Vbeta and 13 Jbeta primers. Generated by immunoSEQ multiplex PCR, the TCRdb table keeps only in-frame clones and is missing some. The sample totals 150,000 to 200,000 clones. The material sequenced was PBMCs. The sequence was obtained from a woman between 55 and 75 years old in good health and CMV-seronegative. The rearrangement uses TRBV5-1 and TRBJ2-3, with TRBD2 identical over 12 bases. CDR3 nucleotide sequence: TGCGCCAGCAGCGTCGGACTAGCGGGGGATACGCAGTATTTT. Amino acids: CASSVGLAGDTQYF. Based on the CDR3 plus reference TRBV5-1 and TRBJ2-3, the full variable domain is KAGVTQTPRYLIKTRGQQVTLSCSPISGHRSVSWYQQTPGQGLQFLFEYFSETQRNKGNFPGRFSGRQFSNSRSEMNVSTLELGDSALYLCASSVGLAGDTQYFGPGTRLTVL.